The 18 T cell receptor beta chains below all came from one sample that was sequenced in a study of CD8+ T cells in alopecia areata. RNA, once extracted, was reverse transcribed into cDNA for use as the sequencing template. Method: immunoSEQ multiplex PCR; TCRdb's copy keeps in-frame clones and lacks some. The sample has around 290,000 clones, 58% seen once. The treatment: oral pan-JAK inhibitor, 5-10 mg twice daily. The sequencing used CD4+ T cells sorted from blood, collected at week 24, from a patient treated with tofacitinib. Every receptor here comes from a human donor with alopecia areata.

The chain has TRBV9 and TRBJ1-6, with D hard to call. The CDR3 totals 16 residues. Trimming left V 1 base short and J 2 bases short, with 10 bases between. Germline V gene sequence: CDR1 SGDLS, CDR2 YYNGEE. The DNA of the CDR3 is TGTGCCAGCAGCGTACGAGGACGGACCTATAATTCACCCCTCCACTTT. Translated, it gives CASSVRGRTYNSPLHF. Full variable domain (remainder filled in from reference TRBV9 and TRBJ1-6): DSGVTQTPKHLITATGQRVTLRCSPRSGDLSVYWYQQSLDQGLQFLIQYYNGEERAKGNILERFSAQQFPDLHSELNLSSLELGDSALYFCASSVRGRTYNSPLHFGNGTRLTVT.

This chain uses TRBV25-1 with TRBJ1-4; unclear D gene. The length of the CDR3 is 17 residues. V was pared by 2 bases and J by 4 bases, with 17 bases between. In germline, CDR1 is MGHDK, CDR2 SYGVNS. CDR3 protein: CASSEGRDSQRNEKLFF. DNA for the CDR3: TGTGCCAGCAGTGAAGGGCGAGATAGTCAGCGTAATGAAAAACTGTTTTTT.

J is TRBJ2-5 and V is TRBV5-1; D remains ambiguous. V lost 0 bases and J 0 bases, leaving 9 bases between the germline ends. Germline CDR1 SGHRS, CDR2 YFSETQ. There are 15 residues in the CDR3. CDR3 DNA sequence: TGCGCCAGCAGCTTGGCCACACCGGACCAAGAGACCCAGTACTTC. Protein product: CASSLATPDQETQYF.

The rearrangement uses TRBV29-1 and TRBJ2-1, with a weak D call TRBD2 (7 bases). CDR3 length equals 12 residues. CDR1 SQVTM and CDR2 ANQGSEA come from the germline V gene. Trimming cost V 0 bases and J 13 bases, with 13 bases left between them. This CDR3 is CSVEEGGAVQFF. The CDR3 bases are TGCAGCGTTGAAGAGGGGGGGGCCGTTCAGTTCTTC.

The table lists this clone with a few counts. The rearrangement joins TRBV27 to TRBJ2-1; D unclear. Germline V lookup: CDR1 MNHEY, CDR2 SMNVEV (reference sequence). This CDR3 contains 11 residues. V shed 5 bases and J shed 7 bases, with 6 bases lying between them. CDR3 amino acids: CASSEANEQFF. For the CDR3, the DNA is TGTGCCAGCAGTGAAGCTAATGAGCAGTTCTTC.

J is TRBJ1-2 and V is TRBV5-1; D gene uncertain. The V end lost 0 bases, the J end lost 6 bases, and 18 bases lay between the germline ends. The CDR3 has 16 amino acids. Germline CDR1 reads SGHRS; CDR2 reads YFSETQ. In DNA form, the CDR3 reads TGCGCCAGCAGCTTGGCCCCCTCGGGCAGTGGAAATGGCTACACCTTC. Protein product: CASSLAPSGSGNGYTF.

The rearrangement links TRBV6-5 to TRBJ1-6; tentative D call: TRBD1 (6 bases). Trimming stripped 6 bases from V and 10 bases from J, with 16 bases between. The CDR3 runs 14 residues. Germline V lookup: CDR1 MNHEY, CDR2 SVGAGI. Written as DNA, the CDR3 is TGTGCCAGCAGGGGACAAGGTCGTCCATCACCCCTCCACTTT. It is translated as CASRGQGRPSPLHF.

This clone was recorded once. For the CDR3, the DNA is TGTGCCATCAGGATAGACAGGGAAGGCTACACCTTC. Protein: CAIRIDREGYTF. The chain is built from TRBV10-3 and TRBJ1-2; 7 positions match TRBD1. After removal of 6 bases from V and 8 bases from J, the junction contained 6 bases not matched to a gene. Germline CDR1 reads ENHRY; CDR2 reads SYGVKD. The CDR3 is 12 amino acids.

The chain combines TRBV6-5 with TRBJ2-3; 9 bases fit TRBD1. The germline V gene has CDR1 MNHEY and CDR2 SVGAGI. J gave up 2 bases and V 6 bases, and 3 bases lay outside the gene matches. This CDR3 spans 14 amino acids. CDR3 region: CASSRDRVTDTQYF. CDR3 DNA sequence: TGTGCCAGCAGCCGGGACAGGGTCACAGATACGCAGTATTTT.

This chain joins TRBV7-9 and TRBJ1-6; D ambiguous. V lost 3 bases and J 10 bases, leaving 10 bases between the germline ends. Germline V lookup: CDR1 SEHNR, CDR2 FQNEAQ (reference sequence). The CDR3 sequence is 13 residues long. The CDR3 coding sequence is TGTGCCAGCAGCTTCGGGGAATTCTCACCCCTCCACTTT. This sequence encodes CASSFGEFSPLHF.

The CDR3 loop reads CAISALAGGPEETQYF. The CDR3 DNA is TGTGCCATCAGTGCTTTAGCGGGGGGGCCTGAAGAGACCCAGTACTTC. The chain uses TRBV10-3 and TRBJ2-5; 11 positions agree with TRBD2. Germline CDR1 reads ENHRY; CDR2 reads SYGVKD. The CDR3 contains 16 residues. Losses at the gene ends were 4 bases for V and 3 bases for J; bases not matched to a gene: 7.

The genes are TRBV7-2 and TRBJ2-7; D might be TRBD1 (5 bases). The V end was cut by 5 bases, the J end by 3 bases, with 11 bases between. The germline V gene encodes CDR1 SGHTA and CDR2 FQGNSA. The CDR3 sequence is 13 residues long. Written as DNA, the CDR3 is TGTGCCAGCAGCGCGACAGAAATCTACGAGCAGTACTTC. Translating it yields CASSATEIYEQYF. Using reference TRBV7-2 and TRBJ2-7 for the parts outside the CDR3, the full variable domain is GAGVSQSPSNKVTEKGKDVELRCDPISGHTALYWYRQSLGQGLEFLIYFQGNSAPDKSGLPSDRFSAERTGGSVSTLTIQRTQQEDSAVYLCASSATEIYEQYFGPGTRLTVT.

The sample holds a few counts of this clone. The chain couples TRBV18 to TRBJ1-1, with a tentative D call TRBD1 (5 bases). The ends were cut back, 3 bases at V and 5 bases at J, with 10 bases in the middle. Germline V gene data show CDR1 as KGHSH and CDR2 as LQKENI. The CDR3 has 13 residues. DNA for the CDR3: TGTGCCAGCTCACCGCAGGGTGGGACTGAAGCTTTCTTT. Translating gives CASSPQGGTEAFF.

V usage is TRBV29-1 and J usage is TRBJ1-2; D gene uncertain. The CDR3 is 11 residues long. Germline values: CDR1 SQVTM, CDR2 ANQGSEA. With 6 bases removed from V and 2 bases from J, the gap between germline ends came to 7 bases. In DNA form, the CDR3 reads TGCAGCGTCAGCTACAACTATGGCTACACCTTC. Amino acids: CSVSYNYGYTF.

The CDR3: CASSRGSETQYF. CDR3 DNA: TGTGCCAGCAGTAGGGGATCGGAGACCCAGTACTTC. The J gene is TRBJ2-5, the V gene TRBV6-5; the D gene is possibly TRBD1 (5 bases). CDR3 length: 12 residues. Germline V lookup: CDR1 MNHEY, CDR2 SVGAGI. The V and J ends lost 5 bases and 5 bases respectively, with 9 bases between them.

This chain uses TRBV30 with TRBJ1-1; 9 bases fit TRBD1. The CDR3 consists of 16 residues. The germline CDR1 and CDR2 sequences are GTSNPN and SVGIG (reference sequence). The J segment lost 7 bases and the V segment lost 0 bases, leaving 12 bases of the junction unmatched. In DNA, the CDR3 is TGTGCCTGGAGTGTGGGACAGGGTTCCTTCGGTGATGAAGCTTTCTTT. Protein product: CAWSVGQGSFGDEAFF. The full variable domain, in which reference TRBV30 and TRBJ1-1 provide the parts outside the CDR3, is SQTIHQWPATLVQPVGSPLSLECTVEGTSNPNLYWYRQAAGRGLQLLFYSVGIGQISSEVPQNLSASRPQDRQFILSSKKLLLSDSGFYLCAWSVGQGSFGDEAFFGQGTRLTVV.

The rearrangement links TRBV29-1 to TRBJ2-5; no definite D call. The closer fit of TRBJ2-7 to the DNA end suggests the J call may be wrong. CDR1 is SQVTM and CDR2 is ANQGSEA in the germline V gene. CDR3 size: 12 residues. The CDR3 DNA reads TGCAGCGCGTCACCCCACAAAAACGAGCAGTACTTC. This encodes CSASPHKNEQYF.

To note about this clone: This sample also contains other DNA sequences that code for the same CDR3. CDR3 sequence: CAWRPTVNTEAFF. The CDR3 bases are TGTGCCTGGAGACCGACAGTGAACACTGAAGCTTTCTTT. The V call is TRBV30, the J call TRBJ1-1; TRBD1 might be the D (5 bases). Per germline, CDR1 GTSNPN and CDR2 SVGIG (reference sequence). This CDR3 region has 13 residues. V was cut by 3 bases and J by 0 bases, with 8 bases left in between.